This entry is about one T cell receptor (beta chain). Blood genomic DNA input for TRB amplification was 250-500 ng. TRB rearrangements were amplified by multiplex PCR with BIOMED2 TRB-A/B primers. TCRdb re-called the multiplex PCR reads through MiXCR, storing one row per CDR3 protein. The table has around 20,000 distinct CDR3 sequences, under 30% seen once. The source of the sample is a study of T and B cells in COVID-19 patients. The sequence was collected from a human donor who had recovered from COVID-19. The sample consisted of blood.

The CDR3, as DNA: TGTGCCAGCAGCCAAGAGGATGAAGGGCCGTACTTC. Residues: CASSQEDEGPYF. The chain is built from TRBV5-6 and TRBJ2-7; D gene unclear. V was trimmed by 4 bases and J by 12 bases, leaving 17 bases between them. This CDR3 has 12 residues. Germline CDR1 reads SGHDT; CDR2 reads YYEEEE.